What follows is one T cell receptor beta chain and its context. Its antigen is undetermined. The ends were cut back, 4 bases at V and 5 bases at J, with 27 bases in the middle. Germline V CDR1 and CDR2: SGHRS, YFSETQ. The CDR3 runs to 18 residues. Method: immunoSEQ multiplex PCR; TCRdb's copy keeps in-frame clones and lacks some. The table records fewer than 18,000 clones, over 75% of them present only once. The data were obtained in a study of blood T cell dynamics during melanoma immunotherapy. Study-level points and caveats: The study could not tell melanoma-specific clones from general immune activation.

The time point: pre-treatment baseline. Source: blood, taken from a patient treated with checkpoint blockade. This receptor was obtained from a human donor with melanoma. The chain joins TRBV5-1 to TRBJ2-5, with a possible D match to TRBD1 (6 bases). CDR3 region: CASSGDTYLLQRGETQYF. Here the CDR3 DNA reads TGCGCCAGCAGCGGGGACACTTATCTCCTCCAAAGGGGGGAGACCCAGTACTTC.